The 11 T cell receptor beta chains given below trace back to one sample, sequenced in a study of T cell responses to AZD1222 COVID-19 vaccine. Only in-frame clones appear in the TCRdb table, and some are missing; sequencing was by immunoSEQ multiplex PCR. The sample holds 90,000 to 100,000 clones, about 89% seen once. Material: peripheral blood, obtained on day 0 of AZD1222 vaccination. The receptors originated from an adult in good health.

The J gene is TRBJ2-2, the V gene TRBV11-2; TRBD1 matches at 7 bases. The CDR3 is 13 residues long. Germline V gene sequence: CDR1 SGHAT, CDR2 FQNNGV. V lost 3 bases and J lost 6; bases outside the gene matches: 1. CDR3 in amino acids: CASSFTGAGELFF. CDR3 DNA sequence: TGTGCCAGCAGCTTTACAGGGGCCGGGGAGCTGTTTTTT. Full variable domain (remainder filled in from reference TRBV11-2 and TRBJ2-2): EAGVAQSPRYKIIEKRQSVAFWCNPISGHATLYWYQQILGQGPKLLIQFQNNGVVDDSQLPKDRFSAERLKGVDSTLKIQPAKLEDSAVYLCASSFTGAGELFFGEGSRLTVL.

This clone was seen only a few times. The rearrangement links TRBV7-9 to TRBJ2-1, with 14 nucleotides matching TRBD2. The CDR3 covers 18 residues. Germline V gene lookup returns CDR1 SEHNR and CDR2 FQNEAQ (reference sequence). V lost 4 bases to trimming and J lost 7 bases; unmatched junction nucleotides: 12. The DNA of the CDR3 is TGTGCCAGCAGCTCAAAGACTAGCGGGAGGGGCAGGATTAATGAGCAGTTCTTC. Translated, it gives CASSSKTSGRGRINEQFF.

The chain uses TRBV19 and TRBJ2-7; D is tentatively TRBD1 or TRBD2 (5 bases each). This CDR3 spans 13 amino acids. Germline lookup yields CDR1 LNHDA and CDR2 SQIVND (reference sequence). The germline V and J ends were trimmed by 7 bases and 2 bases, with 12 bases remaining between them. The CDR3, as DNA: TGTGCCAGTACGGGACGGGAAGCCTACGAGCAGTACTTC. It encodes CASTGREAYEQYF.

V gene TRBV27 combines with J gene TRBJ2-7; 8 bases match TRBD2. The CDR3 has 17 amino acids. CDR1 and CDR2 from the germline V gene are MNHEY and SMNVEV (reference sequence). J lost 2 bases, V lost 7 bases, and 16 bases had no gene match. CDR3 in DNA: TGTGCCAGCATGGATGTGGCGGGGCGGGGGGTAACCTACGAGCAGTACTTC. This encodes CASMDVAGRGVTYEQYF.

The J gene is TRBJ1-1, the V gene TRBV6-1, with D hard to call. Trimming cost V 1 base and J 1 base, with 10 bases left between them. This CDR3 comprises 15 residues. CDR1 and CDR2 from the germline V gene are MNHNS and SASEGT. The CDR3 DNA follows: TGTGCCAGCAGTGAAGGGATTAATTGGAACACTGAAGCTTTCTTT. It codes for CASSEGINWNTEAFF.

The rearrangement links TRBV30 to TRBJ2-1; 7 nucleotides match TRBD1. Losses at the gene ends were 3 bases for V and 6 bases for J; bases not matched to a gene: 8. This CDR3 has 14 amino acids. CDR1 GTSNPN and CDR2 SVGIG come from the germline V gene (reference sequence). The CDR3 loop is CAWSRTGGFNEQFF. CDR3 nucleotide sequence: TGTGCCTGGAGCCGGACAGGAGGCTTCAATGAGCAGTTCTTC. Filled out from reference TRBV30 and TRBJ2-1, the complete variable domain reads SQTIHQWPATLVQPVGSPLSLECTVEGTSNPNLYWYRQAAGRGLQLLFYSVGIGQISSEVPQNLSASRPQDRQFILSSKKLLLSDSGFYLCAWSRTGGFNEQFFGPGTRLTVL.

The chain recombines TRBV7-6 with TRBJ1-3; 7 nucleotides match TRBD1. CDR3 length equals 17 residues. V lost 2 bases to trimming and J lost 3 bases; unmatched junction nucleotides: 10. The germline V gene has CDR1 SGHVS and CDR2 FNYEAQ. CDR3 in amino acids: CASSLNYYRGGGNTIYF. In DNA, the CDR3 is TGTGCCAGCAGCTTAAATTACTACAGGGGAGGTGGAAACACCATATATTTT. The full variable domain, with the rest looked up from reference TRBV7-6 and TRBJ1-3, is GAGVSQSPRYKVTKRGQDVALRCDPISGHVSLYWYRQALGQGPEFLTYFNYEAQQDKSGLPNDRFSAERPEGSISTLTIQRTEQRDSAMYRCASSLNYYRGGGNTIYFGEGSWLTVV.

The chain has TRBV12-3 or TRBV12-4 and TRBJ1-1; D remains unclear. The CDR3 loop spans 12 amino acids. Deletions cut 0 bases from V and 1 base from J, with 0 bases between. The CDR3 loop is CASSLANTEAFF. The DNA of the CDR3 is TGTGCCAGCAGTTTAGCGAACACTGAAGCTTTCTTT.

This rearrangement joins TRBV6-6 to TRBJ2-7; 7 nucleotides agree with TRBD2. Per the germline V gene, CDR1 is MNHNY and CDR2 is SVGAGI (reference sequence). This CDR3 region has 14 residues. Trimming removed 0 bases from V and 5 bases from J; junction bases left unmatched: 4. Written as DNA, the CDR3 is TGTGCCAGCAGTTACTCATCTAGCGGCAACGAGCAGTACTTC. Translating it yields CASSYSSSGNEQYF.

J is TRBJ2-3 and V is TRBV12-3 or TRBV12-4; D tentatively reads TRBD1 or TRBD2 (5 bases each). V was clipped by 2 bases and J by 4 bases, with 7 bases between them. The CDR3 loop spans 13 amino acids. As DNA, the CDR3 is TGTGCCAGCAGTTTACGGGGCCCAGATACGCAGTATTTT. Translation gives CASSLRGPDTQYF.

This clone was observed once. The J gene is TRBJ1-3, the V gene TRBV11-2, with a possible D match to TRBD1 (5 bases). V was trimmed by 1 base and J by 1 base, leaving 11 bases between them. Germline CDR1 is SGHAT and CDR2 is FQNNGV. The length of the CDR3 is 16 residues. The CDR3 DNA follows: TGTGCCAGCAGCTTAGCTTCCGCAGGGTCTGGAAACACCATATATTTT. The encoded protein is CASSLASAGSGNTIYF.